This entry lists 18 T cell receptor beta chains sequenced from one sample in a study of blood T cell repertoires in COVID-19. Measured with immunoSEQ multiplex PCR; TCRdb has only the in-frame clones, and not every one. The data hold about 170,000 clones, with 85% to 90% observed a single time. The specimen sequenced was peripheral blood. The receptors stem from a man aged 45-65 years who had recovered from COVID-19.

The chain combines TRBV7-6 with TRBJ2-5; 9 positions match TRBD2. CDR3 length equals 14 residues. Trimming removed 5 bases from V and 4 bases from J; junction bases left unmatched: 5. CDR1 is SGHVS and CDR2 is FNYEAQ in the germline V gene. The CDR3 DNA sequence: TGTGCCAGCAGCCACGGACTAGCGTTAGAGACCCAGTACTTC. Its protein is CASSHGLALETQYF.

The chain is built from TRBV28 and TRBJ1-1; TRBD1 matches 7 bases. This CDR3 region has 15 residues. J gave up 2 bases and V 4 bases, and 7 bases lay outside the gene matches. Germline CDR1 and CDR2: MDHEN and SYDVKM. CDR3 in amino acids: CASSSRQGRNTEAFF. CDR3 sequence (DNA): TGTGCCAGCAGTTCCCGACAGGGTCGTAACACTGAAGCTTTCTTT. Full variable domain (outside the CDR3, taken from reference TRBV28 and TRBJ1-1): DVKVTQSSRYLVKRTGEKVFLECVQDMDHENMFWYRQDPGLGLRLIYFSYDVKMKEKGDIPEGYSVSREKKERFSLILESASTNQTSMYLCASSSRQGRNTEAFFGQGTRLTVV.

The chain employs TRBV7-9 and TRBJ1-2; D not certain. The CDR3 extends over 14 amino acids. The V end was cut by 3 bases, the J end by 3 bases, with 11 bases between. Germline-derived CDR1 and CDR2 are SEHNR and FQNEAQ (reference sequence). The DNA for the CDR3 is TGTGCCAGCAGCTTTCCGGGTCCCCACTATGGCTACACCTTC. Translated, it gives CASSFPGPHYGYTF.

This rearrangement joins TRBV5-1 to TRBJ2-3; TRBD2 agrees at 7 bases. The CDR3 sequence is 13 residues long. Germline assignment: CDR1 SGHRS and CDR2 YFSETQ. CDR3 in amino acids: CGSSGPSTDTQYF. The CDR3 DNA is TGCGGCTCTAGCGGACCTAGCACAGATACGCAGTATTTT.

The chain has TRBV3-1 (or the pseudogene TRBV3-2) and TRBJ2-3; tentatively, D is TRBD2 (6 bases). Between the trimmed V and J ends, which lost 4 bases and 0 bases, there was a span of 11 bases. CDR3 size: 15 residues. The germline gives CDR1 LGHDT, CDR2 YNNKEL (reference sequence). CDR3: CASSPYGRSTDTQYF. The CDR3, as DNA: TGTGCCAGCAGCCCCTACGGGAGAAGCACAGATACGCAGTATTTT.

This chain links TRBV9 with TRBJ2-1, with 9 bases aligning to TRBD2. The ends lost 7 bases at V and 4 bases at J; junction bases unmatched: 12. Germline assignment: CDR1 SGDLS and CDR2 YYNGEE. There are 16 residues in the CDR3. For the CDR3, the DNA is TGTGCCAGCGCCCTTCTCGCGGGAGGGCCGTACAATGAGCAGTTCTTC. Translating gives CASALLAGGPYNEQFF.

The V call is TRBV27, the J call TRBJ2-1, with TRBD2 matching 16 bases. The CDR3 contains 18 residues. J gave up 7 bases and V 5 bases, and 11 bases lay outside the gene matches. From germline, CDR1 is MNHEY and CDR2 SMNVEV (reference sequence). CDR3 loop: CASSSRIGTSGRANEQFF. CDR3 in DNA: TGTGCCAGCAGTAGCAGGATTGGGACTAGCGGGAGGGCGAATGAGCAGTTCTTC.

This clone was seen just once. This chain links TRBV19 with TRBJ2-7; D call uncertain. Germline loops: CDR1 LNHDA, CDR2 SQIVND (reference sequence). There are 13 residues in the CDR3. The V end lost 7 bases, the J end lost 5 bases, and 15 bases lay between the germline ends. The CDR3 is CASNRLDNDEQYF. The CDR3 coding sequence is TGTGCCAGTAATCGACTGGATAACGACGAGCAGTACTTC.

This clone was seen a single time. This sequence joins TRBV5-4 and TRBJ2-2; 8 bases agree with TRBD2. Germline V CDR1 and CDR2: SGHNT, YYREEE (reference sequence). The CDR3 is made up of 14 amino acids. J gave up 4 bases and V 4 bases, and 3 bases lay outside the gene matches. CDR3 sequence reads: CASSPGGGTGELFF. The CDR3, as DNA: TGTGCCAGCAGCCCCGGGGGGGGCACCGGGGAGCTGTTTTTT.

This rearrangement joins TRBV2 to TRBJ2-5; D is possibly TRBD1 (6 bases). Germline V gene lookup returns CDR1 SNHLY and CDR2 FYNNEI. Deletions cut 5 bases from V and 1 base from J, with 11 bases between. This CDR3 contains 14 residues. Written as DNA, the CDR3 is TGTGCCAGCAGTATTCGGGACACCCAAGAGACCCAGTACTTC. It is translated as CASSIRDTQETQYF.

This chain uses TRBV28 with TRBJ1-5, with D tentatively TRBD1 (5 bases). Trimming stripped 11 bases from V and 4 bases from J, with 9 bases between. CDR1 and CDR2 from the germline V gene are MDHEN and SYDVKM. This CDR3 has 11 residues. CDR3 amino acids: CAVGGNQPQHF. The CDR3 DNA sequence: TGTGCCGTCGGGGGGAATCAGCCCCAGCATTTT. Variable domain in full (rest from reference TRBV28 and TRBJ1-5): DVKVTQSSRYLVKRTGEKVFLECVQDMDHENMFWYRQDPGLGLRLIYFSYDVKMKEKGDIPEGYSVSREKKERFSLILESASTNQTSMYLCAVGGNQPQHFGDGTRLSIL.

The V call is TRBV28, the J call TRBJ1-2; TRBD1 agrees at 9 bases. J gave up 5 bases and V 2 bases, and 6 bases lay outside the gene matches. This CDR3 comprises 15 residues. Germline CDR1 and CDR2: MDHEN and SYDVKM. The CDR3 is CASSLTDRGEYGYTF. CDR3 DNA: TGTGCCAGCAGTTTAACGGACAGGGGAGAATATGGCTACACCTTC.

The chain uses TRBV5-4 and TRBJ2-1; 15 bases are a match to TRBD2. Germline-derived CDR1 and CDR2 are SGHNT and YYREEE (reference sequence). The CDR3 is 16 residues long. J gave up 8 bases and V 4 bases, and 7 bases lay outside the gene matches. The CDR3 region is CASSRPGTSGRYEQFF. The CDR3 DNA reads TGTGCCAGCAGCAGACCCGGGACTAGCGGGAGGTATGAGCAGTTCTTC.

Here the CDR3 reads CANRDRVEKLFF. The CDR3 nucleotides read TGCGCCAACCGGGACAGGGTTGAAAAACTGTTTTTT. The gene calls are TRBV5-1 and TRBJ1-4, with 9 bases that match TRBD1. The CDR3 loop spans 12 amino acids. V trimming: 9 bases; J trimming: 7 bases; junction bases outside the gene matches: 4. Germline V gene sequence: CDR1 SGHRS, CDR2 YFSETQ.

This clone was recorded once. The chain couples TRBV19 to TRBJ2-3, with no clear D. V was pared by 10 bases and J by 4 bases, with 9 bases between. Germline CDR1 and CDR2: LNHDA and SQIVND (reference sequence). The CDR3 sequence is 11 residues long. CDR3 nucleotides: TGTGCCACCAGGTCGGCAGATACGCAGTATTTT. It yields the protein CATRSADTQYF.

The CDR3 nucleotides are TGCGCCAGCAGCCAAGATGGGGGGGAGCGGCCCCAGCATTTT. Its protein product is CASSQDGGERPQHF. The chain joins TRBV4-1 to TRBJ1-5, with a weak D call TRBD1 (5 bases). This CDR3 is built from 14 residues. V lost 0 bases and J lost 9, with 12 bases in between. Germline V gene sequence: CDR1 MGHRA, CDR2 YSYEKL.

The chain joins TRBV11-3 to TRBJ2-1; tentatively, D is TRBD2 (6 bases). Germline V gene sequence: CDR1 SGHNT, CDR2 YENEEA. This CDR3 has 15 amino acids. V was pared by 0 bases and J by 4 bases, with 10 bases between. The CDR3 spells CASSLEPGLYNEQFF. DNA for the CDR3: TGTGCCAGCAGCTTAGAGCCGGGACTGTACAATGAGCAGTTCTTC.

The V call is TRBV5-1, the J call TRBJ2-7, with 12 positions matching TRBD2. The CDR3 has 15 amino acids. Germline CDR1 and CDR2: SGHRS and YFSETQ. With V trimmed by 4 bases and J by 4 bases, 6 bases remained unmatched. The CDR3 DNA is TGCGCCAGCAGCCCTGGACTAGCGGGGAATTACGAGCAGTACTTC. This encodes CASSPGLAGNYEQYF. The entire variable domain, with the rest obtained from reference TRBV5-1 and TRBJ2-7, is as follows: KAGVTQTPRYLIKTRGQQVTLSCSPISGHRSVSWYQQTPGQGLQFLFEYFSETQRNKGNFPGRFSGRQFSNSRSEMNVSTLELGDSALYLCASSPGLAGNYEQYFGPGTRLTVT.